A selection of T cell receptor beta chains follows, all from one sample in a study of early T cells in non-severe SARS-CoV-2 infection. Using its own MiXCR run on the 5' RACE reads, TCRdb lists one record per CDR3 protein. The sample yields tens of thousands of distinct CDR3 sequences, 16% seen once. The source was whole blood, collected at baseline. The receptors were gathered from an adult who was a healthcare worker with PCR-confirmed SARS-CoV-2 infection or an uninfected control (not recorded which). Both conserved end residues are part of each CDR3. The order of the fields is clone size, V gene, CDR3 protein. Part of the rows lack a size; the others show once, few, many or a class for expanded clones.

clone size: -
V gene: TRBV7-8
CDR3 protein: CASSLAGGRNQPQHF

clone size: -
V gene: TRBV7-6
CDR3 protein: CASSLVGGSYNEQFF

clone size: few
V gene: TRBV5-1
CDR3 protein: CASSVRDRVSVEQYF

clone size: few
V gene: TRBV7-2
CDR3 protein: CASSLVASGGELFF

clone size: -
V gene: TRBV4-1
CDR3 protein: CASRPGPTNEKLFF

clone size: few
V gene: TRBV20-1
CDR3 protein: CSARRDSGGNTIYF

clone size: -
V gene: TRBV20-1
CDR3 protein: CSARPVDRDHEQYF

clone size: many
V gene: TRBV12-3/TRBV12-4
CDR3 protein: CASSLGQGFYEQYF

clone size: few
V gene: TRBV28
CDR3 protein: CASSSAGPPTEAFF

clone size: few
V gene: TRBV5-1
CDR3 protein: CASGRAGYEQYF

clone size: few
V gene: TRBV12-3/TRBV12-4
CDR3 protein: CASSLGGPADTQYF